What follows is one T cell receptor (beta chain) and its context. Its antigen is not identified. The genomic DNA of each subset was split evenly across several immunoSEQ plates. The assay was immunoSEQ multiplex PCR, and TCRdb's table has in-frame clones only and misses some. This sample has some 580,000 clones, with 98% found just once. These data belong to a study of shared clonotypes between healthy human individuals. The wider study: Participating donors consisted of two women and three men aged 18 to 49.

Positively selected for CCR7, the CD45RO-negative cells used as naive CD8 cells excluded terminally differentiated effector memory CD45RA+ cells. Each of the donors was a healthy adult who was HIV-negative and had not had a recent acute infection or vaccination. The V end lost 0 bases, the J end lost 5 bases, and 11 bases lay between the germline ends. The CDR3 covers 14 residues. CDR1 and CDR2 (germline): SQVTM, ANQGSEA. Regarding the study as a whole: For sorted subsets, rarefaction showed incomplete sequencing despite large depth.

Material: naive CD8+ T cells sorted from blood. This receptor was identified in a man aged 30 to 45 in good health. This rearrangement joins TRBV29-1 to TRBJ2-1; perhaps TRBD2 as D (5 bases). The CDR3 sequence: CSVEDIGRNNEQFF. CDR3 nucleotides: TGCAGCGTTGAAGATATAGGGAGAAACAATGAGCAGTTCTTC.